Listed below are T cell receptor beta chains from one sample, sequenced in a study of OX40 agonist ivuxolimab in advanced cancers. Sequencing used immunoSEQ multiplex PCR; TCRdb keeps in-frame clones, though not all of them. The table lists about 25,000 clones, around 77% of them singletons. The specimen was CD4+ or CD8+ T cells sorted from blood, collected in a trial of the OX40 agonist ivuxolimab. These receptors were collected from an adult with an advanced solid tumor such as melanoma, head and neck, liver or kidney cancer. Both conserved end residues are part of each CDR3. D genes are given only for firm matches. Some rows mark clone size as missing; the rest say once, few, many or name a class of expanded clone.

d_gene	abundance	v_gene	j_gene	CDR3nt	CDR3aa
TRBD1	few	TRBV2	TRBJ2-7	TGTGCCAGGCAAGGGGACAGGATCTACGAGCAGTACTTC	CARQGDRIYEQYF
NA	NA	TRBV5-6	TRBJ2-7	TGTGCCAGCAGCTTGGGCCAGGCGCCCTACGAGCAGTACTTC	CASSLGQAPYEQYF
NA	few	TRBV5-4	TRBJ1-2	TGTGCCAGCAGCTTGGACGGAAACTATGGCTACACCTTC	CASSLDGNYGYTF
NA	NA	TRBV6-6	TRBJ1-2	TGTGCCAGCAGTTACTCGAACGGAATGGGCTATGGCTGCACCTTC	CASSYSNGMGYGCTF
NA	NA	TRBV6-5	TRBJ2-7	TGTGCCAGCAGTTACACGGGTGGGTACGAGCAGTACTTC	CASSYTGGYEQYF
TRBD1	few	TRBV19	TRBJ1-4	TGTGCCAGTAGTACCGGGACAGACAATGAAAAACTGTTTTTT	CASSTGTDNEKLFF
NA	NA	TRBV27	TRBJ1-6	TGTGCCAGCAGTTTTCGAGGCGGGGGAGGGAATTCACCCCTCCACTTT	CASSFRGGGGNSPLHF
TRBD1	NA	TRBV10-3	TRBJ1-2	TGTGCCATCAGTCAGGGGAGGGACAGGGGGTATGGCTACACCTTC	CAISQGRDRGYGYTF
NA	NA	TRBV11-2	TRBJ1-2	TGTGCCAGCAGCCTGTCGGACAGCCACTATGGCTACACCTTC	CASSLSDSHYGYTF
NA	NA	TRBV4-2	TRBJ2-6	TGTGCCAGCAGCCGGGGTGGTGGGGCCAACGTCCTGACTTTC	CASSRGGGANVLTF
TRBD1	NA	TRBV7-9	TRBJ1-1	TGTGCCAGCAGCGCGACTAGGGGGCAACACACTGAAGCTTTCTTT	CASSATRGQHTEAFF
NA	once	TRBV28	TRBJ1-4	TGTGCCAGCAGTCCCGGGAACGCCGAAAAACTGTTTTTT	CASSPGNAEKLFF
NA	few	TRBV28	TRBJ1-1	TGTGCCAGCAGCCCGGAGGCAGTGCTGAACACTGAAGCTTTCTTT	CASSPEAVLNTEAFF
NA	NA	TRBV5-1	TRBJ2-5	TGCGCCAGCAGCTTGGGGGGCAGAGCCCAAGAGACCCAGTACTTC	CASSLGGRAQETQYF
TRBD1	NA	TRBV12-5	TRBJ1-2	TGTGCTAGTGGACCTGCCCGGGACAGGGACTATGGCTACACCTTC	CASGPARDRDYGYTF
TRBD2	NA	TRBV5-8	TRBJ2-3	TGTGCCAGCAGCTTTGGTGGTGTTCTAGCGGGAGATACGCAGTATTTT	CASSFGGVLAGDTQYF
NA	few	TRBV1	TRBJ2-1	TGCACCAGCAGCCTCCCTAAACTAGCGGGGGCCCCTATGGATGAGCAGTTCTTC	CTSSLPKLAGAPMDEQFF
TRBD1	few	TRBV29-1	TRBJ1-2	TGCAGCGTTGGGGGAGGTGGTCAGGGGGCCGGCGGCTACACCTTC	CSVGGGGQGAGGYTF
NA	NA	TRBV5-4	TRBJ2-6	TGTGCCAGCAGGTCGTCTTTGGTCTCTGGGGCCAACGTCCTGACTTTC	CASRSSLVSGANVLTF
NA	NA	TRBV2	TRBJ2-2	TGTGCCAGCACCGACAGCACCGGGGAGCTGTTTTTT	CASTDSTGELFF
TRBD2	NA	TRBV7-6	TRBJ2-2	TGTGCCAGCAGTAGACGGACTAGGGCGAACACCGGGGAGCTGTTTTTT	CASSRRTRANTGELFF
NA	once	TRBV14	TRBJ1-2	TGTGCCAGCAGCTATCGGACGCTCTATGGCTACACCTTC	CASSYRTLYGYTF
NA	NA	TRBV21-1	TRBJ2-7	TGTGCCAGCAGCACGTTTCCACCGGGCCCCCCTTCAACTACGACCTACGAGCAGTACTTC	CASSTFPPGPPSTTTYEQYF
NA	few	TRBV6-4	TRBJ2-2	TGTGCCAGCAGTGACAGGGACACCGGGGAGCTGTTTTTT	CASSDRDTGELFF
NA	NA	TRBV20-1	TRBJ2-1	TGCAGTGCCCCCCAGGGGTACGAGCAGTTCTTC	CSAPQGYEQFF
NA	NA	TRBV5-1	TRBJ1-1	TGCGCCAGCAGCTTGAGCCAGGGCACTGAAGCTTTCTTT	CASSLSQGTEAFF
NA	NA	TRBV5-4	TRBJ1-1	TGTGCCAGCAGCTTGGCAAAGGGTTATGTCACTGAAGCTTTCTTT	CASSLAKGYVTEAFF
NA	NA	TRBV27	TRBJ2-1	TGTGCCAGCAGTTATGCCGCGAGCTCCTACAATGAGCAGTTCTTC	CASSYAASSYNEQFF
TRBD1	NA	TRBV18	TRBJ1-2	TGTGCCAGCTCAGTCGGGACAGGGGATAACTATGGCTACACCTTC	CASSVGTGDNYGYTF
TRBD2	NA	TRBV7-6	TRBJ2-3	TGTGCCAGCAGCTCCGCCCACGGTGCTAGCGGGGGTACAGATACGCAGTATTTT	CASSSAHGASGGTDTQYF
TRBD1	NA	TRBV5-4	TRBJ2-6	TGTGCCAGCAGCACCAGACAGGGGGCTGGGGCCAACGTCCTGACTTTC	CASSTRQGAGANVLTF
TRBD1	NA	TRBV30	TRBJ2-7	TGTGCCTGGAAGACAGGGGGGCCCTACGAGCAGTACTTC	CAWKTGGPYEQYF
NA	few	TRBV9	TRBJ1-5	TGTGCCAGCAGCGTAGGTGGGGGTCGGAATCAGCCCCAGCATTTT	CASSVGGGRNQPQHF
TRBD2	few	TRBV7-9	TRBJ2-2	TGTGCCAGCAGCTTCCCCGGCGGGGGGGCTCCCGGGGAGCTGTTTTTT	CASSFPGGGAPGELFF
NA	few	TRBV5-5	TRBJ2-3	TGTGCCAGCAGCTGGACTAGCACAGATACGCAGTATTTT	CASSWTSTDTQYF
NA	NA	TRBV28	TRBJ1-5	TGTGCCAGCAGTTTATTTCTGGGTAATCAGCCCCAGCATTTT	CASSLFLGNQPQHF
NA	NA	TRBV5-1	TRBJ1-1	TGCGCCAGCAGCTTGGCAGGGACGATAATCGGCACTGAAGCTTTCTTT	CASSLAGTIIGTEAFF
NA	NA	TRBV2	TRBJ2-3	TGTGCCAGCAGTGAGGGCACAGATACGCAGTATTTT	CASSEGTDTQYF
TRBD2	NA	TRBV12-5	TRBJ2-1	TGTGCTAGTGGTGACCAAGCGGGGGGGCCTTACAATGAGCAGTTCTTC	CASGDQAGGPYNEQFF
TRBD2	NA	TRBV12-5	TRBJ2-3	TGTGCTAGTGGTTTGGTAAAGTTTCGGCGGGGGGCCCCCACCTCTAGCACAGATACGCAGTATTTT	CASGLVKFRRGAPTSSTDTQYF
NA	NA	TRBV5-1	TRBJ1-1	TGCGCCAGCAGCCCGAACACGAACACTGAAGCTTTCTTT	CASSPNTNTEAFF
NA	few	TRBV2	TRBJ1-5	TGTGCCAGCAGTTCCGACTCTACCGGAAATCAGCCCCAGCATTTT	CASSSDSTGNQPQHF
TRBD1	NA	TRBV30	TRBJ1-2	TGTGCCAACCGGGACAGGGGGATTACTAACTATGGCTACACCTTC	CANRDRGITNYGYTF
NA	once	TRBV27	TRBJ2-2	TGTGCCAGCAGTTCAGGGACGAGCACCGGGGAGCTGTTTTTT	CASSSGTSTGELFF
NA	few	TRBV6-1	TRBJ1-6	TGTGCCAGCAGTGTGTTCATTGTAGGAACAGCGAATTCACCCCTCCACTTT	CASSVFIVGTANSPLHF
TRBD1	NA	TRBV5-4	TRBJ1-5	TGTGCCAGCAGCACAGGACAGGGTATCGATCAGCCCCAGCATTTT	CASSTGQGIDQPQHF
NA	NA	TRBV7-3	TRBJ1-1	TGTGCCAGCAGCCGGGGGCTTAGGACTGAAGCTTTCTTT	CASSRGLRTEAFF
NA	NA	TRBV12-5	TRBJ1-1	TGTGCTAGTGGTTTGTTTTCTGGGGGGGGAGCTTTCTTT	CASGLFSGGGAFF
NA	NA	TRBV20-1	TRBJ1-3	TGCAGTGCTCGGACTGGAAACACCATATATTTT	CSARTGNTIYF
NA	NA	TRBV7-9	TRBJ2-7	TGTGCCAGCAGCTTAGAATACGAGCAGTACTTC	CASSLEYEQYF
TRBD1	NA	TRBV10-3	TRBJ1-6	TGTGCCATCAGTCGGGACAGGGACTATAATTCACCCCTCCACTTT	CAISRDRDYNSPLHF
NA	NA	TRBV13	TRBJ2-7	TGTGCCAGCAGCTTAGGGGGGCAGCACTACGAGCAGTACTTC	CASSLGGQHYEQYF
TRBD1	NA	TRBV18	TRBJ1-6	TGTGCCAGCTCAGCCGGGACAGGGAATCCAAATTCACCCCTCCACTTT	CASSAGTGNPNSPLHF